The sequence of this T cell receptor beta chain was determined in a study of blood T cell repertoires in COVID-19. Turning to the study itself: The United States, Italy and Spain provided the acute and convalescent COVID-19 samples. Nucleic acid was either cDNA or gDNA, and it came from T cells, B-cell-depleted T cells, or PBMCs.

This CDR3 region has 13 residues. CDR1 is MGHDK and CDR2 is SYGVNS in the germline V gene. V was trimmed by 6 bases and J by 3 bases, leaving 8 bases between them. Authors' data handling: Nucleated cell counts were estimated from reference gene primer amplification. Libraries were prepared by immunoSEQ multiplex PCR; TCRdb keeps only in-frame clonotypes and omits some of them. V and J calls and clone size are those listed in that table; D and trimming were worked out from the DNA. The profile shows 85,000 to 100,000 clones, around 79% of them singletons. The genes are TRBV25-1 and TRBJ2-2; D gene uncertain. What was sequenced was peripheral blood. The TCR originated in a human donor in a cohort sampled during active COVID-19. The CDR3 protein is CASRESYTGELFF. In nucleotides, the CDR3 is TGTGCCAGCAGGGAGTCGTACACCGGGGAGCTGTTTTTT.